This TCR beta chain appears in the sequencing data of a study of OX40 agonist ivuxolimab in advanced cancers. Study as a whole: Ivuxolimab doses were 0.01, 0.1, 0.3, 1.5, 3 or 10 mg/kg every 2 weeks. Participants averaged approximately 60 years of age (range about 23 to 80) and were 82.7% male.

Data came from immunoSEQ multiplex PCR; TCRdb stores just in-frame clones and leaves some out. The sample has 40,000 to 45,000 clones, 85% to 90% seen once. The CDR3 is 15 amino acids. The V gene's germline CDR1 is SGHVS and CDR2 FNYEAQ. Unmatched junction bases numbered 5, after V lost 1 base and J lost 6 bases. Findings and limits, study-wide: At 0.1 to 3.0 mg/kg, clonal expansion of CD4+ and CD8+ blood T cells had occurred by week 6.

Details on this clone: Its antigen remains unknown.

This specimen was CD4+ or CD8+ T cells sorted from blood, taken in a trial of the OX40 agonist ivuxolimab. The gene calls are TRBV7-6 and TRBJ2-2; 7 nucleotides agree with TRBD1. The receptor was derived from an adult with an advanced solid tumor such as melanoma, head and neck, liver or kidney cancer. DNA of the CDR3: TGTGCCAGCAGCTTAGGACAGGGTCCGTCCGGGGAGCTGTTTTTT. It codes for CASSLGQGPSGELFF. Full variable domain (rest looked up from reference TRBV7-6 and TRBJ2-2): GAGVSQSPRYKVTKRGQDVALRCDPISGHVSLYWYRQALGQGPEFLTYFNYEAQQDKSGLPNDRFSAERPEGSISTLTIQRTEQRDSAMYRCASSLGQGPSGELFFGEGSRLTVL.